This T cell receptor (beta chain) was captured in a study of T cell changes during pregnancy in multiple sclerosis. V lost 1 base and J 2 bases, leaving 8 bases between the germline ends. The CDR3 totals 14 residues. From germline, CDR1 is MDHEN and CDR2 SYDVKM. Assay: immunoSEQ multiplex PCR; the TCRdb copy retains only in-frame clones and omits some. Here the sample spans about 100,000 clones, 92% being singletons. This receptor was taken from a female donor with multiple sclerosis, enrolled in a pregnancy study. Sequencing was performed on peripheral blood, taken after pregnancy. The V call is TRBV28, the J call TRBJ1-1; D gene unclear. For the CDR3, the DNA is TGTGCCAGCAGTTTATATACAGCTAACACTGAAGCTTTCTTT. The encoded protein is CASSLYTANTEAFF.